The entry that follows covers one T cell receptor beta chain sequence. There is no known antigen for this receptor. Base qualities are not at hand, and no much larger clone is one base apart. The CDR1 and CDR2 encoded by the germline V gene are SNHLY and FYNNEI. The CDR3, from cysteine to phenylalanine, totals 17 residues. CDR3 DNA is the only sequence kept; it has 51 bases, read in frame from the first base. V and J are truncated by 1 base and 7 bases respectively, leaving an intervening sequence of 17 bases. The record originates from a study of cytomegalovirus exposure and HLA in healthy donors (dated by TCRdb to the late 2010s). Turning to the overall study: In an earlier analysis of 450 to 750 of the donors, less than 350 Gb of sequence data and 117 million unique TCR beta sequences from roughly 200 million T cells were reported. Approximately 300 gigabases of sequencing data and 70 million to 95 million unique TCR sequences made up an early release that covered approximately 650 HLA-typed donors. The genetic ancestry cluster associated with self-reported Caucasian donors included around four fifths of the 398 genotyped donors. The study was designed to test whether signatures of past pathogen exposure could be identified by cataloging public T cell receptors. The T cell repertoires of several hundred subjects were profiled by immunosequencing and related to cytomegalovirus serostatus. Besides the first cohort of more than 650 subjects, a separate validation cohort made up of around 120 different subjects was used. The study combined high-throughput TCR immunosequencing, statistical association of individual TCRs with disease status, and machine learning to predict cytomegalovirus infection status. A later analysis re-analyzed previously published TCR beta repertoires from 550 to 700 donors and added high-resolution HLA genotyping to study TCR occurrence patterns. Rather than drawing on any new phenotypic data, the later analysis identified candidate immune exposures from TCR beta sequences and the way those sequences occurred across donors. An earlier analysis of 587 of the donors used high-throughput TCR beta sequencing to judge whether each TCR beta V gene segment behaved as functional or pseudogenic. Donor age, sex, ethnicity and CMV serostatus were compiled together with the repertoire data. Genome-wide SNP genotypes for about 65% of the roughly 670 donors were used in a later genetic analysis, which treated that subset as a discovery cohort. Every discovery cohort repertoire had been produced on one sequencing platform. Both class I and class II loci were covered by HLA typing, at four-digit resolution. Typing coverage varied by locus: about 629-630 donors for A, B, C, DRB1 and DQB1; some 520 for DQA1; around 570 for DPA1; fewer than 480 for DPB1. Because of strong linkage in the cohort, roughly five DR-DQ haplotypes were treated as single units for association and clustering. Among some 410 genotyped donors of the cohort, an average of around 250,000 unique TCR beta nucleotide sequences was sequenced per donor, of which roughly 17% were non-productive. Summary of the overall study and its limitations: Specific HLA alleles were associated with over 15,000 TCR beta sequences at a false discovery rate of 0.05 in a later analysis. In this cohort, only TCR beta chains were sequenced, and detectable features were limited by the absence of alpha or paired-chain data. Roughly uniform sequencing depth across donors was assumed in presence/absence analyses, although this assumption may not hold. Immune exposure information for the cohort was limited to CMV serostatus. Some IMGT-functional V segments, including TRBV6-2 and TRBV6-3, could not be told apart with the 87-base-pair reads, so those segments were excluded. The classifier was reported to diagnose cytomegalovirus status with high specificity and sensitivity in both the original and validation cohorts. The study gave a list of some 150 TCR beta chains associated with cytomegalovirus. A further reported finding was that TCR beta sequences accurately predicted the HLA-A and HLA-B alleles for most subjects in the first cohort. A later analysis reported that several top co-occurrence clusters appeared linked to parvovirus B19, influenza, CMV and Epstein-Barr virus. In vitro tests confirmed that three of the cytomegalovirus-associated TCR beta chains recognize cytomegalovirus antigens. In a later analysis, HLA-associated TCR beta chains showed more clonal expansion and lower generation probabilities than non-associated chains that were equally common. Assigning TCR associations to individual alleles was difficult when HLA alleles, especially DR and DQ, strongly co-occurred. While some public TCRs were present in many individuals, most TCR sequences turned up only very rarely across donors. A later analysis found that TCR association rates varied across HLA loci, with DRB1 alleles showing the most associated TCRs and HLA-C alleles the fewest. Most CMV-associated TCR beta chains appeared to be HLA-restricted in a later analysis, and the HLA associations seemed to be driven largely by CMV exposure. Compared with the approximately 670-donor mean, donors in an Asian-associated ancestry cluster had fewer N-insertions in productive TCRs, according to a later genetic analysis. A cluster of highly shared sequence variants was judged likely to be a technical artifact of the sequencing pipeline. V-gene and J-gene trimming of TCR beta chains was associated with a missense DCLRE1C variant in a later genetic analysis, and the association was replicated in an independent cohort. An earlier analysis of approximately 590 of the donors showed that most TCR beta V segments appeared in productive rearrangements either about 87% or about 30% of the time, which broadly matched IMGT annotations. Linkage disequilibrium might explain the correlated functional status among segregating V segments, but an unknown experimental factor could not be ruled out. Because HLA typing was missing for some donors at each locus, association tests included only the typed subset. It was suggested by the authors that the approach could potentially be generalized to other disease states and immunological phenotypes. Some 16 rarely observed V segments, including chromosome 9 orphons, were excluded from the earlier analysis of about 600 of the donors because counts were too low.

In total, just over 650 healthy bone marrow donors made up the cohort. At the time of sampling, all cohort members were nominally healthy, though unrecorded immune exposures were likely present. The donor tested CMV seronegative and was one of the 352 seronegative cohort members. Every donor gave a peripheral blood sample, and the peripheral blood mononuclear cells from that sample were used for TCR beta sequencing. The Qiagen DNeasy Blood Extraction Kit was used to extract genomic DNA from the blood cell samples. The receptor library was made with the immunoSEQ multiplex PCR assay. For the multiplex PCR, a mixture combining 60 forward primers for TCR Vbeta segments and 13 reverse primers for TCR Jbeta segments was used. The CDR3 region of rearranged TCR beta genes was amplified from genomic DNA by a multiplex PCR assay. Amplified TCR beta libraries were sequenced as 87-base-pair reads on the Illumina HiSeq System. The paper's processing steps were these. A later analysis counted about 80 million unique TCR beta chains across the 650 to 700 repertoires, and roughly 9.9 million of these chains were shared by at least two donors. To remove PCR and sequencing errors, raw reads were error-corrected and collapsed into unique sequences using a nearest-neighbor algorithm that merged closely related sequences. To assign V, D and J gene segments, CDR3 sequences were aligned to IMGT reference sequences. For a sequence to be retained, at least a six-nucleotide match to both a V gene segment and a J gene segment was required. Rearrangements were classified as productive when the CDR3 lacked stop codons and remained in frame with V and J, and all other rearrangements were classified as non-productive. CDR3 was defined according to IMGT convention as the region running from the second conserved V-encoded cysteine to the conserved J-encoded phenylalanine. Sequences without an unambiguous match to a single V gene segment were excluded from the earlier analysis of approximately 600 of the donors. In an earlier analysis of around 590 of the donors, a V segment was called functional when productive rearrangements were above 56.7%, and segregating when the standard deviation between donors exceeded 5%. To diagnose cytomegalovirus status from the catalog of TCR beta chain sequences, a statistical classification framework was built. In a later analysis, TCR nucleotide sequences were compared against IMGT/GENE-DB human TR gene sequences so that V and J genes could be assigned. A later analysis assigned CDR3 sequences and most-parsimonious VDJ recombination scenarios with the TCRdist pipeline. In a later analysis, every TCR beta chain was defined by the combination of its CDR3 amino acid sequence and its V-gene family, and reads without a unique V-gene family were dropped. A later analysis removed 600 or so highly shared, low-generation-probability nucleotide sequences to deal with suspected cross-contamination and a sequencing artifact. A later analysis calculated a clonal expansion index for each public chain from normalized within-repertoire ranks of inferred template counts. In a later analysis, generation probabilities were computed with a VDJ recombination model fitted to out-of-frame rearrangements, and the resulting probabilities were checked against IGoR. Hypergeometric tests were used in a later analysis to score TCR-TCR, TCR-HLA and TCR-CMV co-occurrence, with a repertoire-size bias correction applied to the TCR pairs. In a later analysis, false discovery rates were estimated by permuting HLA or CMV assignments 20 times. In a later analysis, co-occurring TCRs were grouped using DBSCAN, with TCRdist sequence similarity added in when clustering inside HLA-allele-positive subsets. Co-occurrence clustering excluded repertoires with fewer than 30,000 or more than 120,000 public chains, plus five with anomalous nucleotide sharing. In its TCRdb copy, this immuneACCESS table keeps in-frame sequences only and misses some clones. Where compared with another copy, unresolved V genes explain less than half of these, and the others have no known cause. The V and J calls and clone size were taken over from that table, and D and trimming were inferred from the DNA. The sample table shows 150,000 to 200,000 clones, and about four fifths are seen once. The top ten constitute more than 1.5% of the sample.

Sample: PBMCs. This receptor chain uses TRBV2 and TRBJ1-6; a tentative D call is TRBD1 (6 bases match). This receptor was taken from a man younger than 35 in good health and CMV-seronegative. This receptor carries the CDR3 CASSEGGGTLPNSPLHF. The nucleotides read TGTGCCAGCAGTGAAGGAGGGGGAACCCTCCCAAATTCACCCCTCCACTTT.